This TCR beta chain is drawn from a study of spatial heterogeneity in lung cancer. Study overall: Detection consistently yielded more beta chains than alpha chains.

This clonotype has just a few counts. Its antigen is unidentified. The time point was: sample taken at primary tumor resection. Donors were roughly 70 untreated early-stage non-small cell lung cancer patients. With 4 bases removed from V and 3 bases from J, the gap between germline ends came to 12 bases. CDR1 and CDR2 (germline): KGHSH, LQKENI. The CDR3 runs to 15 residues. Study findings and constraints: Ubiquitous expanded tumor TCRs were seen in blood more at resection than at follow-up.

A single record per CDR3 protein comes from TCRdb applying MiXCR to the 5' RACE reads. Among tens of thousands of distinct CDR3 sequences, 12% to 15% were seen once, and the ten largest hold approximately 60%. The chain employs TRBV18 and TRBJ2-2; D not certain. This specimen was PBMCs, taken at surgery. The sequence was obtained from a male donor with early-stage non-small cell lung cancer. The CDR3 DNA sequence: TGTGCCAGCTCACGAGGACCTACATACACCGGGGAGCTGTTTTTT. Protein product: CASSRGPTYTGELFF.